Sequencing of this T cell receptor beta chain was carried out in a study of cytomegalovirus exposure and HLA in healthy donors (dated by TCRdb to the late 2010s). Background for the entire study: In an earlier analysis of around 540 of the donors, approximately 300 Gb of sequence data and 90 million to 120 million unique TCR beta sequences from 150 million to 200 million T cells were reported. In an earlier analysis of more than 550 of the donors, high-throughput TCR beta sequencing was used to judge whether each TCR beta V gene segment behaved as functional or pseudogenic. In a later genetic analysis, genome-wide SNP genotypes for about three fifths of the roughly 670 donors were used, and that subset was treated as a discovery cohort. To predict cytomegalovirus infection status, the study combined high-throughput TCR immunosequencing, statistical association of individual TCRs with disease status, and machine learning. The study used immunosequencing to profile the T cell repertoires of several hundred subjects and linked those repertoires to cytomegalovirus serostatus. A separate validation cohort of roughly 130 different subjects was used in addition to the approximately 700-subject first cohort. Among the roughly 370 genotyped donors, approximately 81% belonged to the genetic ancestry cluster associated with self-reported Caucasian donors. On average, over 200,000 unique TCR beta nucleotide sequences were sequenced per donor among more than 350 genotyped donors of the cohort, with around 19% of those sequences being non-productive. Typing coverage varied by locus: roughly 629-640 donors for A, B, C, DRB1 and DQB1; more than 500 for DQA1; around 570 for DPA1; about 450 for DPB1. Around 320 gigabases of sequencing data and tens of millions of unique TCR sequences were included in an early release covering 500 to 750 HLA-typed donors. In a later analysis, previously published TCR beta repertoires from 550 to 700 donors were re-analyzed and high-resolution HLA genotyping was added so that TCR occurrence patterns could be studied. Both class I and class II loci were covered by HLA typing, at four-digit resolution. Donor age, sex, ethnicity and CMV serostatus were collected together with the repertoire data. Every discovery cohort repertoire had been produced on one sequencing platform. Rather than drawing on any new phenotypic data, the later analysis identified candidate immune exposures from TCR beta sequences and the way those sequences occurred across donors. The study aimed to test whether cataloging public T cell receptors could reveal signatures of past pathogen exposure. Because of strong linkage in the cohort, five DR-DQ haplotypes were treated as single units for association and clustering.

About this clone: Its antigen is currently not known. No quality values exist for individual bases; no much larger clone is one base distant.

Overall study results and their limits: In vitro tests confirmed that a few of the cytomegalovirus-associated TCR beta chains recognize cytomegalovirus antigens. A further reported finding was that TCR beta sequences accurately predicted the HLA-A and HLA-B alleles for most subjects in the first cohort. Correlated functional status among segregating V segments might reflect linkage disequilibrium, but an unknown experimental factor could not be ruled out. Some IMGT-functional V segments, including TRBV6-2 and TRBV6-3, could not be told apart with the 87-base-pair reads, so those segments were excluded. The cohort was sequenced for TCR beta chains only, and without alpha or paired-chain data the features that could be detected were limited. According to a later genetic analysis, donors in an Asian-associated ancestry cluster had fewer N-insertions in productive TCRs than the roughly 670-donor mean. According to a later analysis, TCR association rates differed among HLA loci, with DRB1 alleles showing the most associated TCRs and HLA-C alleles showing the fewest. Roughly 15 rarely observed V segments, including chromosome 9 orphons, were excluded from the earlier analysis of almost 600 of the donors because counts were too low. The only immune exposure information available for the cohort was CMV serostatus. Cytomegalovirus status was reported to be diagnosed by the classifier with high specificity and sensitivity in both the original and validation cohorts. At a false discovery rate of 0.05, a later analysis linked around 17,000 TCR beta sequences to specific HLA alleles. Roughly uniform sequencing depth across donors was assumed in presence/absence analyses, although this assumption may not hold. A cluster of highly shared sequence variants was judged likely to be a technical artifact of the sequencing pipeline. The study listed 150 to 200 TCR beta chains as associated with cytomegalovirus. In a later genetic analysis, a missense DCLRE1C variant was associated with V-gene and J-gene trimming of TCR beta chains, and the association was replicated in an independent cohort. Compared with equally common non-associated chains, HLA-associated TCR beta chains in a later analysis were more clonally expanded and had lower generation probabilities. Strong co-occurrence of HLA alleles, especially DR and DQ, made assigning TCR associations to individual alleles difficult. Most CMV-associated TCR beta chains appeared to be HLA-restricted in a later analysis, and the HLA associations seemed to be driven largely by CMV exposure. Across donors, most TCR sequences were observed very rarely, whereas some public TCRs were present in many individuals. The authors suggested that the approach could potentially be extended to other disease states and immunological phenotypes. In an earlier analysis of several hundred of the donors, most TCR beta V segments were observed in productive rearrangements about 90% or about 30% of the time, broadly matching IMGT annotations. Because some donors lacked HLA typing at each locus, the association tests relied only on the typed subset. Several of the top co-occurrence clusters appeared to be linked to parvovirus B19, influenza, CMV and Epstein-Barr virus, according to a later analysis.

The cohort comprised 710 or so healthy bone marrow donors. Cohort members were all nominally healthy when sampled, although unrecorded immune exposures were likely present. The donor tested CMV seropositive and was one of the 289 seropositive cohort members. A peripheral blood sample was provided by each donor, and peripheral blood mononuclear cells were used for TCR beta sequencing. The Qiagen DNeasy Blood Extraction Kit was used to extract genomic DNA from the blood cell samples. Deletion took 5 bases off V and 6 bases off J, with a span of 8 bases between the germline ends. For CDR1 and CDR2, the germline V gene lists MNHEY and SVGAGI. The CDR3, cysteine through phenylalanine, is 11 amino acids long. The only DNA kept is the CDR3, 33 bases in frame from the first base. The method was the immunoSEQ multiplex PCR assay. The multiplex PCR relied on a mix of 60 forward primers for TCR Vbeta segments and 13 reverse primers for TCR Jbeta segments. A multiplex PCR assay on genomic DNA amplified the CDR3 region of rearranged TCR beta genes. Amplified TCR beta libraries were sequenced as 87-base-pair reads on the Illumina HiSeq System. The study's own analysis went as follows. A later analysis tallied roughly 76 million unique TCR beta chains across the 666 repertoires, and approximately 12 million of those chains were shared by two or more donors. To remove PCR and sequencing errors, raw reads were error-corrected and collapsed into unique sequences using a nearest-neighbor algorithm that merged closely related sequences. V, D and J gene segments were assigned by aligning CDR3 sequences to IMGT reference sequences. For a sequence to be retained, a match of at least six nucleotides was required to both a V gene segment and a J gene segment. Rearrangements were called productive when the CDR3 lacked stop codons and stayed in frame with V and J; all others were non-productive. Following IMGT convention, CDR3 was defined as the stretch from the second conserved V-encoded cysteine up to the conserved J-encoded phenylalanine. Sequences without an unambiguous match to a single V gene segment were excluded from the earlier analysis of about 630 of the donors. In an earlier analysis of 500 to 750 of the donors, V segments were called functional above 56.7% productive rearrangements and were called segregating when the between-donor standard deviation exceeded 5%. A statistical classification framework was built for diagnosing cytomegalovirus status from the catalog of TCR beta chain sequences. V and J gene assignment, in a later analysis, came from comparing TCR nucleotide sequences with IMGT/GENE-DB human TR gene sequences. The TCRdist pipeline was used in a later analysis to assign CDR3 sequences and most-parsimonious VDJ recombination scenarios. In a later analysis, each TCR beta chain was defined by its CDR3 amino acid sequence together with its V-gene family, and reads lacking a unique V-gene family were excluded. In a later analysis, several hundred highly shared, low-generation-probability nucleotide sequences were removed to address suspected cross-contamination and a sequencing artifact. In a later analysis, a clonal expansion index for each public chain was calculated from normalized within-repertoire ranks of inferred template counts. In a later analysis, generation probabilities were computed using a VDJ recombination model fitted to out-of-frame rearrangements, and the results were checked against IGoR. Hypergeometric tests were used in a later analysis to score TCR-TCR, TCR-HLA and TCR-CMV co-occurrence, with a repertoire-size bias correction applied to the TCR pairs. In a later analysis, false discovery rates were estimated by permuting HLA or CMV assignments 20 times. In a later analysis, co-occurring TCRs were grouped using DBSCAN, with TCRdist sequence similarity added in when clustering inside HLA-allele-positive subsets. Co-occurrence clustering excluded repertoires with fewer than 30,000 or more than 120,000 public chains, plus five with anomalous nucleotide sharing. Here the immuneACCESS table is served through TCRdb, limited to in-frame sequences with V and J called. Missing clones are a known gap in these copies; in checked studies unresolved V genes cover under half, and the rest lacks a known reason. V and J calls and clone size follow that table, whereas D and trimming were derived from the DNA. This sample has 150,000 to 200,000 clones in its table, and about 79% of those were observed once. Approximately 6.5% of the sample goes to the ten largest clones.

Sequencing was performed on PBMCs. The sequence derives from a man in his forties or fifties in good health and CMV-seropositive. The V and J segments used are TRBV6-5 and TRBJ2-7, with a tentative D gene TRBD1 over 6 matching bases. The CDR3 protein sequence reads: CASSPGVEQYF. The DNA sequence reads TGTGCCAGCAGTCCAGGGGTCGAGCAGTACTTC.